The 3 T cell receptor beta chains in this list originate from one sample, sequenced in a study of CD8 T cells in Susac syndrome. Random hexamers were used to reverse transcribe roughly 0.5 to 1 ug of RNA. TCRdb reprocessed the immunoSEQ multiplex PCR reads via MiXCR and lists one record per CDR3 protein. The repertoire holds around 170,000 distinct CDR3 sequences, with approximately 95% as singletons. The source material was CD8+ T cells from PBMCs. These receptors were collected from a human donor with Susac syndrome.

The chain has TRBV29-1 and TRBJ1-1; D might be TRBD1 (5 bases). Germline assignment: CDR1 SQVTM and CDR2 ANQGSEA. The CDR3 loop spans 12 amino acids. The ends were cut back, 6 bases at V and 1 base at J, with 9 bases in the middle. In nucleotides, the CDR3 is TGCAGCGTGCCGGGGCGGAACACTGAAGCTTTCTTT. Its protein is CSVPGRNTEAFF.

This chain links TRBV5-6 with TRBJ2-2; no clear D gene. Trimming took off 0 bases at V and 6 bases at J, with 9 bases between the two ends. The V gene's germline CDR1 is SGHDT and CDR2 YYEEEE. The CDR3 totals 14 residues. The CDR3 nucleotides are TGTGCCAGCAGCTTGGCTAGTCAGGCCGGGGAGCTGTTTTTT. Amino acids: CASSLASQAGELFF.

The genes are TRBV29-1 and TRBJ1-1; TRBD1 might be the D (6 bases). The CDR3 sequence is 13 residues long. Looked up from germline, CDR1 is SQVTM and CDR2 is ANQGSEA. V shed 6 bases and J shed 6 bases, with 17 bases lying between them. CDR3: CSVTTTGSAEAFF. The CDR3 DNA reads as TGCAGCGTCACTACTACAGGGAGCGCTGAAGCTTTCTTT.